A single sample is the source of the 32 T cell receptor beta chains below, sequenced in a study of tissue T cells after allogeneic stem cell transplantation. Assay: immunoSEQ multiplex PCR; the TCRdb copy retains only in-frame clones and omits some. This table has 1,400 or so clones, roughly 60% appearing once. Described time point: mouse harvest day 7 after allogeneic transplant. Mouse grafts combined 10^7 T-cell-depleted bone marrow cells with 10^6 splenic CD5+ T cells. The sample taken for sequencing was liver tissue. These TCRs come from a female BALB/c mouse given C57BL/6 T cells with graft-versus-host disease after an allogeneic hematopoietic cell transplant.

Concerning this clone itself: Germline and genes here are mouse. With the read ending 1 residue before the CDR3 end, the germline J gene is used to fill in that end. The chain joins TRBV15 to TRBJ1-1; 8 nucleotides align to TRBD1. Germline-derived CDR1 and CDR2 are SGHND and FRSKSL. CDR3 length equals 14 residues. The V segment lost 6 bases and the J segment 1 base; nucleotides outside the gene matches: 4. The CDR3 region is CASRQQGGNTEVFF. Incomplete CDR3 DNA: TGTGCCAGCAGACAACAGGGGGGGAACACAGAAGTCTTC.

A note on this clone: Gene names and germline match the mouse. The CDR3 end is not reached by the read, which stops 1 residue before it; the germline J gene fills it in. The rearrangement uses TRBV26 and TRBJ2-5; maybe TRBD2 (5 bases). Germline V CDR1 and CDR2: KGHPV, FQNQEV (reference sequence). The CDR3 is made up of 13 amino acids. V was trimmed by 3 bases and J by 6 bases, leaving 10 bases between them. This CDR3 reads CASSLRLKDTQYF. The part of the CDR3 DNA that was read is TGTGCCAGCAGTCTCAGACTGAAGGACACCCAGTAC.

On this clone itself: Germline and genes here are mouse. The sequenced fragment ends 1 residue before the CDR3 boundary, so the rest is inferred from the germline J gene. V usage is TRBV16 and J usage is TRBJ2-4; D might be TRBD1 (5 bases). Germline lookup yields CDR1 SGHSA and CDR2 FRNQAP. This CDR3 contains 13 residues. Trimming took 5 bases from V and 1 from J, leaving 7 bases between them. The CDR3 loop is CASSGGGQNTLYF. The CDR3 DNA, read in part, is TGTGCAAGCAGCGGAGGGGGTCAAAACACCTTGTAC.

Concerning this clone itself: Mouse names are used for the genes. Partial CDR3 DNA: TGTGCCAGCAGTCTGGGCACCGGGCAGCTCTAC. Its translation: CASSLGTGQLY. In full, the CDR3 reads CASSLGTGQLYF. The chain recombines TRBV26 with TRBJ2-2; D remains ambiguous. The read finishes 1 residue shy of the CDR3 end, and the germline J gene is used to complete it. V lost 2 bases to trimming and J lost 4 bases, with 2 bases between them. Germline CDR1 is KGHPV and CDR2 is FQNQEV (reference sequence). The CDR3 consists of 12 residues.

On this clone: Mouse gene names and germline throughout. The CDR3 end falls 1 residue outside the read, so it is completed with the germline J gene. The J gene is TRBJ2-5, the V gene TRBV26; weak D call: TRBD2 (6 bases). V shed 5 bases and J shed 2 bases, with 8 bases lying between them. Germline values: CDR1 KGHPV, CDR2 FQNQEV (reference sequence). The CDR3 is 13 amino acids. Incomplete CDR3 DNA: TGTGCCAGCAGTTGGGACTTCCAAGACACCCAGTAC. This gives the protein CASSWDFQDTQY. The entire CDR3 protein is CASSWDFQDTQYF.

For this clone: Gene names are mouse gene names. Read coverage stops 1 residue before the CDR3 terminus; the germline J gene supplies the remainder. The V and J genes are TRBV20 and TRBJ2-5; D uncertain. V lost 2 bases and J 0 bases, leaving 6 bases between the germline ends. The CDR3 is made up of 13 amino acids. The V gene's germline CDR1 is GFQATS and CDR2 STVNSAI. This CDR3 reads CGARLGNQDTQYF. CDR3 DNA (partial): TGTGGTGCTAGGTTGGGTAACCAAGACACCCAGTAC.

A remark on this clone: Genes and germline come from the mouse. Sequencing ends 1 residue short of the CDR3 end; the germline J gene provides the rest. The V and J genes are TRBV1 and TRBJ2-1; 7 bases map to TRBD1. V lost 3 bases, J lost 1 base, and 3 bases stayed unmatched. CDR1 is NSQYPW, CDR2 LRSPGD, per germline (reference sequence). The CDR3 covers 15 residues. CDR3 in amino acids: CTCSARDRNYAEQFF. CDR3 DNA (partial): TGCACCTGCAGTGCCAGGGACAGAAACTATGCTGAGCAGTTC.

Judged by abundance, this clone is hyperexpanded. The gene symbols are mouse symbols. Read coverage stops 1 residue before the CDR3 terminus; the germline J gene supplies the remainder. The rearrangement uses TRBV3 and TRBJ1-4, with no clear D. This CDR3 contains 14 residues. Trimming took off 1 base at V and 0 bases at J, with 3 bases between the two ends. Germline V gene data show CDR1 as SNHLY and CDR2 as FYNGKV (reference sequence). The CDR3 DNA, read in part, is TGTGCCAGCAGCTTAGACTTTTCCAACGAAAGATTATTT. As protein: CASSLDFSNERLF. The whole CDR3 is CASSLDFSNERLFF.

Concerning this clone: Genes here carry mouse names. The read halts 1 residue ahead of the CDR3 end, with the missing end drawn from the germline J gene. The rearrangement links TRBV3 to TRBJ2-5; 9 nucleotides align to TRBD2. The CDR3 is 15 amino acids. Trimming cost V 4 bases and J 6 bases; bases outside gene matches: 8. The germline gives CDR1 SNHLY, CDR2 FYNGKV (reference sequence). Partial CDR3 DNA: TGTGCCAGCAGCTCGACTGGGGGAGGTGGGGACACCCAGTAC. It encodes CASSSTGGGGDTQY. The whole CDR3 region reads CASSSTGGGGDTQYF. Filled out from reference TRBV3 and TRBJ2-5, the complete variable domain reads GPKVLQIPSHQIIDMGQMVTLNCDPVSNHLYFYWYKQILGQQMEFLVNFYNGKVMEKSKLFKDQFSVERPDGSYFTLKIQPTALEDSAVYFCASSSTGGGGDTQYFGPGTRLLVL.

On this clone: The germline and genes are mouse ones. The CDR3 is cut off 1 residue early in the read; its end comes from the germline J gene. The chain has TRBV5 and TRBJ1-1; possibly TRBD1 for D (5 bases). CDR3 length: 13 residues. In germline, CDR1 is LGHNA, CDR2 YNLKQL (reference sequence). V lost 4 bases, J lost 1 base, and 7 bases lay in between. This CDR3 reads CASSPTVNTEVFF. CDR3 DNA, as far as it was read: TGTGCCAGCAGCCCGACAGTAAACACAGAAGTCTTC.

Notes on this clone: The gene names here belong to mouse. The read gets to within 1 residue of the CDR3 end, and the germline J gene fills in the rest. This chain connects TRBV23 to TRBJ1-1; the DNA was not used to check the table's D call, TRBD1. Germline assignment: CDR1 KGHTA and CDR2 FQNQQP. This CDR3 spans 13 amino acids. CDR3 DNA, as far as it was read: TGCTCCAGCAGTCTTCAGGGGAACACAGAAGTCTTC. This encodes CSSSLQGNTEVF. The entire CDR3 protein reads CSSSLQGNTEVFF.

A note on this clone: Any gene name here is a mouse gene name. Coverage ceases 1 residue before the CDR3 finishes, and the germline J gene fills in the end. The chain uses TRBV29 and TRBJ1-2, with D tentatively TRBD1 (5 bases). The germline V and J ends were trimmed by 2 bases and 3 bases, with 7 bases remaining between them. This CDR3 spans 13 amino acids. CDR1 is MSHET and CDR2 is SYDVDS in the germline V gene. CDR3 DNA (partial): TGTGCTAGCAGTTTACCGGGGGACTCCGACTACACC. It is translated as CASSLPGDSDYT. The whole CDR3 protein is CASSLPGDSDYTF. Combining the CDR3 with reference TRBV29 and TRBJ1-2 gives the whole variable domain DMKVTQMPRYLIKRMGENVLLECGQDMSHETMYWYRQDPGLGLQLIYISYDVDSNSEGDIPKGYRVSRKKREHFSLILDSAKTNQTSVYFCASSLPGDSDYTFGSGTRLLVI.

This clone appeared a few times. Gene names refer to mouse genes. Read coverage stops 1 residue before the CDR3 terminus; the germline J gene supplies the remainder. J is TRBJ2-7 and V is TRBV19, with 10 nucleotides matching TRBD2. The CDR3 totals 15 residues. V trimming: 4 bases; J trimming: 0 bases; junction bases outside the gene matches: 4. The germline gives CDR1 FNHDT, CDR2 SITEND (reference sequence). CDR3 DNA (partial): TGTGCCAGCAGTCCTAGACTGGGGGGCTCCTATGAACAGTAC. Its protein is CASSPRLGGSYEQY. The complete CDR3 reads CASSPRLGGSYEQYF.

Turning to this clone: Mouse germline and gene names are used. The read halts 1 residue ahead of the CDR3 end, with the missing end drawn from the germline J gene. The chain combines TRBV24 with TRBJ1-5; TRBD1 is a possible D gene (6 bases). The CDR3 loop spans 13 amino acids. Per germline, CDR1 KGHTA and CDR2 FRNEEI. Deletions cut 9 bases from V and 4 bases from J, with 13 bases between. CDR3 bases read: TGTGCCAGTCCGGGACATAAAAACCAGGCTCCGCTT. This encodes CASPGHKNQAPL. The whole CDR3 region reads CASPGHKNQAPLF.

A remark on this clone: Any gene name here is a mouse gene name. The read finishes 1 residue shy of the CDR3 end, and the germline J gene is used to complete it. The chain joins TRBV13-1 to TRBJ2-1; 12 bases are shared with TRBD2. With 1 base clipped from V and 0 bases from J, the junction kept 2 bases outside the gene matches. CDR1 NSHNY and CDR2 SYGAGN come from the germline V gene. This CDR3 has 17 residues. Incomplete CDR3 DNA: TGTGCCAGCAGTGATCTGACTGGGGGGGCTAACTATGCTGAGCAGTTC. It translates to CASSDLTGGANYAEQF. The CDR3 reads in full as CASSDLTGGANYAEQFF.

This clone was counted between two and nine times. Gene names are mouse gene names. The read finishes 1 residue shy of the CDR3 end, and the germline J gene is used to complete it. The chain employs TRBV26 and TRBJ1-4, with D unclear. CDR1 and CDR2 from the germline V gene are KGHPV and FQNQEV (reference sequence). Trimming stripped 4 bases from V and 2 bases from J, with 8 bases between. The CDR3 is made up of 14 amino acids. The CDR3 loop reads CASSPYTSNERLFF. The CDR3 bases that were read are TGTGCCAGCAGTCCCTACACCTCCAACGAAAGATTATTT.

Regarding this clone: Gene labels here are mouse ones. The CDR3 end lies 1 residue beyond the end of the read and is filled in from the germline J gene. The J gene is TRBJ2-5, the V gene TRBV15; 10 bases align to TRBD1. Germline V gene sequence: CDR1 SGHND, CDR2 FRSKSL. The CDR3 extends over 13 amino acids. J lost 6 bases, V lost 6 bases, and 3 bases had no gene match. The part of the CDR3 DNA that was read is TGTGCCAGCAGCGGGGACAGGGGTGACACCCAGTAC. This codes for CASSGDRGDTQY. The full CDR3 is CASSGDRGDTQYF. The whole variable domain, filled in from reference TRBV15 and TRBJ2-5, reads DAGVTQTPRHEVAEKGQTIILKCEPVSGHNDLFWYRQTKIQGLELLSYFRSKSLMEDGGAFKDRFKAEMLNSSFSTLKIQPTEPKDSAVYLCASSGDRGDTQYFGPGTRLLVL.

In its sample, this clone was seen a few times. Mouse germline and gene names are used. The read stops 1 residue short of the end of the CDR3; the missing end is completed from the germline J gene. The chain recombines TRBV13-1 with TRBJ1-3; D possibly corresponds to TRBD1 (5 bases). The V gene's germline CDR1 is NSHNY and CDR2 SYGAGN. The V gene lost 1 base and the J gene lost 2 bases, with 7 bases spanning the gap. CDR3 length: 14 amino acids. CDR3: CASSDMGAGNTLYF. The part of the CDR3 DNA that was read is TGTGCCAGCAGTGATATGGGGGCTGGAAATACGCTCTAT.

In regard to this clone: Each gene name is a mouse one. The observed sequence ends 1 residue before the CDR3 terminus, with the missing tail filled in from the germline J gene. This chain joins TRBV26 and TRBJ1-5; D is unclear. Trimming stripped 6 bases from V and 0 bases from J, with 9 bases between. Germline CDR1 and CDR2: KGHPV and FQNQEV (reference sequence). This CDR3 is built from 14 residues. The CDR3 spells CASSRDYNNQAPLF. The CDR3 DNA, read in part, is TGTGCCAGCAGCCGGGATTATAACAACCAGGCTCCGCTT.

With regard to this clone: Gene names are the mouse ones. The CDR3 end falls 1 residue outside the read, so it is completed with the germline J gene. The gene calls are TRBV1 and TRBJ2-7; D might be TRBD2 (6 bases). Trimming left V 0 bases short and J 6 bases short, with 15 bases between. The length of the CDR3 is 15 residues. The germline gives CDR1 NSQYPW, CDR2 LRSPGD (reference sequence). This CDR3 is CTCSADGGGASEQYF. The CDR3 DNA, read in part, is TGCACCTGCAGTGCAGATGGGGGAGGGGCGTCTGAACAGTAC.

A word on this clone: Germline and genes here are mouse. The read terminates 1 residue before the CDR3 end, so the remaining end is supplied by the germline J gene. The chain couples TRBV5 to TRBJ1-2; 7 nucleotides line up with TRBD1. The ends lost 4 bases at V and 0 bases at J; junction bases unmatched: 2. Germline V gene lookup returns CDR1 LGHNA and CDR2 YNLKQL (reference sequence). The CDR3 runs to 14 residues. CDR3 DNA (partial): TGTGCCAGCAGCCGACAGGGAGCAAACTCCGACTACACC. Its translation: CASSRQGANSDYT. The entire CDR3 sequence reads CASSRQGANSDYTF.

The sample holds one count of this clone. The gene names given are mouse names. The CDR3 end is not reached by the read, which stops 1 residue before it; the germline J gene fills it in. The rearrangement uses TRBV13-2 and TRBJ2-3, with D perhaps matching TRBD2 (7 bases). Germline values: CDR1 NNHNN, CDR2 SYGAGS (reference sequence). The V and J ends lost 0 bases and 1 base respectively, with 15 bases between them. The CDR3 covers 17 residues. The CDR3 protein is CASGDERGGWGAETLYF. CDR3 DNA (partial): TGTGCCAGCGGTGATGAGAGGGGGGGGTGGGGTGCAGAAACGCTGTAT.

Note on this clone: Gene names and germline match the mouse. The CDR3 end is not reached by the read, which stops 1 residue before it; the germline J gene fills it in. This chain joins TRBV3 and TRBJ1-1; TRBD1 agrees at 10 bases. The ends lost 5 bases at V and 4 bases at J; junction bases unmatched: 4. Per the germline V gene, CDR1 is SNHLY and CDR2 is FYNGKV (reference sequence). The CDR3 length is 14 residues. The CDR3 protein is CASSPGQGRTEVFF. Partial CDR3 DNA: TGTGCCAGCAGCCCGGGACAGGGGCGCACAGAAGTCTTC.

As regards this clone: The gene symbols are mouse symbols. Read sequence stops 1 residue before the CDR3 end, and the germline J gene provides the missing end. V and J are TRBV3 and TRBJ1-1; 8 bases agree with TRBD1. From germline, CDR1 is SNHLY and CDR2 FYNGKV (reference sequence). After removal of 5 bases from V and 3 bases from J, the junction contained 2 bases not matched to a gene. This CDR3 spans 13 amino acids. The sequenced part of the CDR3 DNA is TGTGCCAGCAGCCCGGACAGGGACACAGAAGTCTTC. Its protein product is CASSPDRDTEVF. The full CDR3 protein reads CASSPDRDTEVFF.

Worth noting for this clone: Mouse germline and gene names are used. The read terminates 1 residue before the CDR3 end, so the remaining end is supplied by the germline J gene. The chain is built from TRBV20 and TRBJ1-2; 7 nucleotides line up with TRBD1. The CDR3 covers 14 residues. V dropped 0 bases and J dropped 5; count of bases not matched to a gene: 6. Germline V CDR1 and CDR2: GFQATS, STVNSAI. CDR3 bases read: TGTGGTGCTAGGGATCAGGGGGGGCGGTCCGACTACACC. This translates into CGARDQGGRSDYT. The entire CDR3 protein reads CGARDQGGRSDYTF.

Turning to this clone: The genes are named according to mouse. The read terminates 1 residue before the CDR3 end, so the remaining end is supplied by the germline J gene. The chain uses TRBV4 and TRBJ2-1, with TRBD2 identical over 13 bases. The CDR3 is made up of 17 amino acids. CDR1 is LGHDT, CDR2 YNNKQL, per germline (reference sequence). J was trimmed by 2 bases and V by 9 bases; bases with no gene match: 10. Here the CDR3 reads CARRGTGGGEDYAEQFF. Incomplete CDR3 DNA: TGTGCCAGGAGAGGGACTGGGGGGGGCGAGGACTATGCTGAGCAGTTC.

Of note for this clone: Genes here carry mouse names. The CDR3 end is not reached by the read, which stops 1 residue before it; the germline J gene fills it in. V is TRBV3 and J is TRBJ2-7, with unresolved D. Germline V gives CDR1 SNHLY, CDR2 FYNGKV (reference sequence). With 5 bases removed from V and 0 bases from J, the gap between germline ends came to 5 bases. The CDR3 totals 12 residues. CDR3 protein: CASSQSSYEQYF. The DNA read from the CDR3 is TGTGCCAGCAGCCAGAGCTCCTATGAACAGTAC.

For this clone: Genes here carry mouse names. The read halts 1 residue ahead of the CDR3 end, with the missing end drawn from the germline J gene. The chain links TRBV23 to TRBJ2-5; no check of the table's D call, TRBD1, against the DNA was made. The germline V gene has CDR1 KGHTA and CDR2 FQNQQP. The CDR3 totals 14 residues. The CDR3 is CSSSQTINQDTQYF. The CDR3 DNA, read in part, is TGCTCCAGCAGTCAAACAATTAACCAAGACACCCAGTAC. Full variable domain (remainder filled in from reference TRBV23 and TRBJ2-5): DAAVTQKPRYLIKMKGQEAEMKCIPEKGHTAVFWYQQKQSKELKFLIYFQNQQPLDQIDMVKERFSAVCPSSSLCSLGIRTCEAEDSALYLCSSSQTINQDTQYFGPGTRLLVL.

This clone was detected a few times. All gene names here are mouse names. The read ends 1 residue early relative to the CDR3; the germline J gene fills the gap. The chain has TRBV16 and TRBJ2-5; 7 bases map to TRBD2. The trim removed 1 base at V and 3 bases at J, leaving 4 bases unmatched. This CDR3 has 15 residues. Germline V gene data show CDR1 as SGHSA and CDR2 as FRNQAP. CDR3 loop: CASSLVSGGQDTQYF. The CDR3 DNA, read in part, is TGTGCAAGCAGCTTAGTGTCTGGGGGACAAGACACCCAGTAC.

Note on this clone: Gene names denote mouse genes. The sequence runs out 1 residue before the end of the CDR3; the remainder is reconstructed from the germline J gene. The chain combines TRBV3 with TRBJ1-1, with a tentative D call TRBD1 (6 bases). Germline CDR1 is SNHLY and CDR2 is FYNGKV (reference sequence). Between the trimmed V and J ends, which lost 1 base and 1 base, there was a span of 7 bases. The CDR3 is made up of 14 amino acids. The part of the CDR3 DNA that was read is TGTGCCAGCAGCTTAGAGGGACAAAACACAGAAGTCTTC. Encoded protein: CASSLEGQNTEVF. The full CDR3 protein is CASSLEGQNTEVFF. Combining the CDR3 with reference TRBV3 and TRBJ1-1 gives the whole variable domain GPKVLQIPSHQIIDMGQMVTLNCDPVSNHLYFYWYKQILGQQMEFLVNFYNGKVMEKSKLFKDQFSVERPDGSYFTLKIQPTALEDSAVYFCASSLEGQNTEVFFGKGTRLTVV.

Comment on this clone: Gene labels here are mouse ones. The CDR3 end is not reached by the read, which stops 1 residue before it; the germline J gene fills it in. The chain has TRBV12-1 and TRBJ1-1; possible D gene TRBD1, 6 bases. The CDR3 has 14 residues. The germline V and J ends were trimmed by 3 bases and 1 base, with 11 bases remaining between them. Per the germline V gene, CDR1 is SGHSN and CDR2 is HYEKVE. The DNA read from the CDR3 is TGTGCCAGCTCTTCCAGGGGAGGGAACACAGAAGTCTTC. Its translation: CASSSRGGNTEVF. The entire CDR3 is CASSSRGGNTEVFF. The full variable domain, in which reference TRBV12-1 and TRBJ1-1 provide the parts outside the CDR3, is DSGVVQSPRHIIKEKGGRSVLTCIPISGHSNVVWYQQTLGKELKFLIQHYEKVERDKGFLPSRFSVQQFDDYHSEMNMSALELEDSAMYFCASSSRGGNTEVFFGKGTRLTVV.

A word on this clone: The germline and genes are mouse ones. With the read ending 1 residue before the CDR3 end, the germline J gene is used to fill in that end. The V gene is TRBV26, the J gene TRBJ1-1; TRBD1 is a possible D gene (5 bases). CDR3 length: 13 residues. Trimming took 2 bases from V and 3 from J, leaving 7 bases between them. CDR1 and CDR2 (germline): KGHPV, FQNQEV (reference sequence). The CDR3 here is CASSLRGHTEVFF. The sequenced CDR3 bases are TGTGCCAGCAGTCTGAGGGGACACACAGAAGTCTTC.